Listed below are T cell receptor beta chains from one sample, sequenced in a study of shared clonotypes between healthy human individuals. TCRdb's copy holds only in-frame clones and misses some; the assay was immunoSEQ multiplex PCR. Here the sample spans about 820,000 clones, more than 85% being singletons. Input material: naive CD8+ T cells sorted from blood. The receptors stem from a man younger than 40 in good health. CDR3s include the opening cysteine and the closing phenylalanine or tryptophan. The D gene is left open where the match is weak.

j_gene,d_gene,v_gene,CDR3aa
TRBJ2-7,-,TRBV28,CASSPTLYEQYF
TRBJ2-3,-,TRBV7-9,CASSLPLRDTQYF
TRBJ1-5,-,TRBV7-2,CASSHYPRDISNQPQHF
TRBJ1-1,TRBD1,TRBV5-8,CASSTRTGVDTEAFF
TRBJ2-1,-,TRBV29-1,CSVPRRGRVGYNEQFF
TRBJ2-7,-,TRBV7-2,CASSSRAGFSYEQYF
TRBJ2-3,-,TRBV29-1,CSVVGVDTQYF
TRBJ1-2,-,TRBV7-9,CASSLAPGAARHGYTF
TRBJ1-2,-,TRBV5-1,CASSLASGNFGYTF
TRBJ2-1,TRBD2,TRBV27,CASSRGLAGGKNEQFF
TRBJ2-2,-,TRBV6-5,CASSYSNLGELFF
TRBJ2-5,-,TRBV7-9,CASSSLMADLQETQYF
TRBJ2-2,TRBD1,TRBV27,CASSGQGVAGELFF
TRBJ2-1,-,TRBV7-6,CASSHLTREQFF
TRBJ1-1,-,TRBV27,CASSFSGNTEAFF
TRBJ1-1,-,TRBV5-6,CASSHMNTEAFF
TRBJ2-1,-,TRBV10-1,CASLLGGTNNEQFF
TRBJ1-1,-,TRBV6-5,CASSYSEGSTEAFF
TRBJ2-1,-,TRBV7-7,CASSSADQASEQFF
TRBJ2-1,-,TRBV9,CASSVSGRWGEQFF
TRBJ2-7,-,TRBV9,CASSPVQVSYEQYF
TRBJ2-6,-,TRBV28,CASSLVGTGANVLTF
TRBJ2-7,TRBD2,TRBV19,CASNPSGNSYEQYF
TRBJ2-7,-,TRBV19,CASSSGAPPQYF
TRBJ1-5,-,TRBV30,CAWSPGVGNQPQHF
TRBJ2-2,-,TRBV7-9,CASSPGNTGELFF
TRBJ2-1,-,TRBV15,CATSSSRLAQNEQFF
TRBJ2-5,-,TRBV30,CAWSPEGTQYF
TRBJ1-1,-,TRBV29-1,CSVDTGNTEAFF
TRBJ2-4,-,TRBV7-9,CASSSTLDSLAKNIQYF
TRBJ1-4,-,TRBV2,CASNSWGAGEKLFF
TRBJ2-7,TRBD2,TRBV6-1,CASSEWAGGFKFEQYF
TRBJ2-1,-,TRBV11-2,CASSLVTGSSYNEQFF
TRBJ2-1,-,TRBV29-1,CSVEDTATESTEQFF
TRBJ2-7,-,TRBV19,CASSNLNEQYF